This T cell receptor (beta chain) was recorded in a study of PD-1 blockade in mismatch repair-deficient tumors. Repertoires were generated with immunoSEQ multiplex PCR, while TCRdb's copy carries only in-frame clones and drops some. The sample holds 56,000 or so clones; about 85% are singletons and the top ten take roughly 8.7%. Germline assignment: CDR1 GTSNPN and CDR2 SVGIG (reference sequence). The germline V and J ends were trimmed by 4 bases and 6 bases, with 20 bases remaining between them. The CDR3 runs to 15 residues. In this sample, this clone turned up once. The V and J genes are TRBV30 and TRBJ2-3, with a weak D call TRBD2 (7 bases). Sequenced material: peripheral blood, taken about 4.5 months after starting pembrolizumab. The source is an adult with mismatch repair-deficient cancer. CDR3 coding DNA: TGTGCCTGGACCTCAGGGGCTAGCGGAAGTGATACGCAGTATTTT. This gives the protein CAWTSGASGSDTQYF.